This entry lists 27 T cell receptor beta chains sequenced from one sample in a study of vaccination and CD4 T cells after COVID-19. Treatment specified: approximately 10-day PBMC culture with coronavirus spike peptide pools or control peptides (ViraFEST assay). These receptors lack a known antigen. CD4+ T cells that had been cultured provided DNA sequenced with the Oncomine TCR Beta short-read assay. MiXCR, applied by TCRdb to the PCR reads, yields one record per CDR3 protein. Of 15,000 to 20,000 distinct CDR3 sequences in the sample, 63% were seen once. Sequencing was carried out using CD4+ T cells from blood, cultured in vitro. The receptors originated from a human donor who had recovered from COVID-19.

This clonotype was seen a handful of times. The chain employs TRBV20-1 and TRBJ2-5; TRBD2 matches at 11 bases. Germline V gene sequence: CDR1 DFQATT, CDR2 SNEGSKA (reference sequence). The V segment lost 3 bases and the J segment 2 bases; nucleotides outside the gene matches: 5. The CDR3 has 15 amino acids. In nucleotides, the CDR3 is TGCAGTGCTAGGCTAGCGGGAGGAGGACAAGAGACCCAGTACTTC. It yields the protein CSARLAGGGQETQYF.

This clonotype has a handful of counts. This chain links TRBV7-3 with TRBJ1-1; no clear D. With 5 bases removed from V and 3 bases from J, the gap between germline ends came to 10 bases. Germline V gene data show CDR1 as SGHTA and CDR2 as FQGTGA. This CDR3 has 13 amino acids. Written as DNA, the CDR3 is TGTGCCAGCAGCCCCGGGAGGGACACTGAAGCTTTCTTT. Protein: CASSPGRDTEAFF.

This chain joins TRBV15 and TRBJ1-4; D ambiguous. Germline CDR1 and CDR2: LNHNV and YYDKDF (reference sequence). The V gene lost 3 bases and the J gene lost 7 bases, with 9 bases spanning the gap. The CDR3 runs 13 residues. For the CDR3, the DNA is TGTGCCACCAGCAGGATGGGCGGTGAAAAACTGTTTTTT. Amino acid sequence: CATSRMGGEKLFF.

The chain links TRBV24-1 to TRBJ2-5; 8 bases map to TRBD1. The germline CDR1 and CDR2 sequences are KGHDR and SFDVKD. The CDR3 extends over 16 amino acids. The trim removed 4 bases at V and 0 bases at J, leaving 6 bases unmatched. CDR3 region: CATSEGTGKYQETQYF. CDR3 in DNA: TGTGCCACCAGTGAAGGGACAGGAAAGTACCAAGAGACCCAGTACTTC.

The chain employs TRBV15 and TRBJ1-2, with 8 bases that match TRBD1. Germline V gene lookup returns CDR1 LNHNV and CDR2 YYDKDF (reference sequence). V gave up 5 bases and J gave up 3 bases; unmatched junction bases: 2. CDR3 size: 13 residues. The CDR3 is CATSLDRDYGYTF. Here the CDR3 DNA reads TGTGCCACCAGCTTGGACAGGGACTATGGCTACACCTTC.

V is TRBV5-5 and J is TRBJ1-2; D perhaps matches TRBD1 (5 bases). From germline, CDR1 is SGHKS and CDR2 YYEKEE (reference sequence). V was clipped by 2 bases and J by 10 bases, with 18 bases between them. The CDR3 totals 14 residues. CDR3 coding DNA: TGTGCCAGCAGCTTAGGATTTCAGGGTGGGGACTACACCTTC. As protein: CASSLGFQGGDYTF. Together with reference TRBV5-5 and TRBJ1-2, the CDR3 gives the full variable domain: DAGVTQSPTHLIKTRGQQVTLRCSPISGHKSVSWYQQVLGQGPQFIFQYYEKEERGRGNFPDRFSARQFPNYSSELNVNALLLGDSALYLCASSLGFQGGDYTFGSGTRLTVV.

This clonotype has only a few counts. The chain is built from TRBV7-3 and TRBJ2-2; 9 nucleotides line up with TRBD1. This CDR3 contains 15 residues. The ends lost 6 bases at V and 7 bases at J; junction bases unmatched: 9. The germline CDR1 and CDR2 sequences are SGHTA and FQGTGA. The DNA for the CDR3 is TGTGCCAGCAGTTTGGGGGGACAGGGTCTCGGGGAGCTGTTTTTT. Its translation: CASSLGGQGLGELFF.

The chain recombines TRBV5-1 with TRBJ1-1; weak D call: TRBD1 (6 bases). V was pared by 3 bases and J by 1 base, with 19 bases between. The germline CDR1 and CDR2 sequences are SGHRS and YFSETQ. The CDR3 totals 17 residues. CDR3 loop: CASSSSLRTATNTEAFF. CDR3 DNA sequence: TGCGCCAGCAGCTCATCGCTCCGGACAGCTACGAACACTGAAGCTTTCTTT. Filled out from reference TRBV5-1 and TRBJ1-1, the complete variable domain reads KAGVTQTPRYLIKTRGQQVTLSCSPISGHRSVSWYQQTPGQGLQFLFEYFSETQRNKGNFPGRFSGRQFSNSRSEMNVSTLELGDSALYLCASSSSLRTATNTEAFFGQGTRLTVV.

The chain recombines TRBV10-3 with TRBJ2-7; D is unresolved. Per germline, CDR1 ENHRY and CDR2 SYGVKD. V was shortened by 3 bases and J by 1 base, with 10 bases between the two germline ends. The CDR3 extends over 14 amino acids. CDR3 DNA sequence: TGTGCCATCAGTGATAACAGTGGTTCCTACGAGCAGTACTTC. It is translated as CAISDNSGSYEQYF.

The V call is TRBV20-1, the J call TRBJ1-2; D not certain. V was pared by 6 bases and J by 4 bases, with 15 bases between. CDR1 is DFQATT and CDR2 is SNEGSKA in the germline V gene (reference sequence). This CDR3 comprises 13 residues. The CDR3 loop is CSALDDSSYGYTF. For the CDR3, the DNA is TGCAGTGCGCTCGACGACTCGTCCTATGGCTACACCTTC.

This sequence joins TRBV7-9 and TRBJ1-6, with D tentatively TRBD1 (6 bases). Deletions cut 0 bases from V and 5 bases from J, with 20 bases between. The length of the CDR3 is 19 residues. The germline V gene encodes CDR1 SEHNR and CDR2 FQNEAQ (reference sequence). CDR3 sequence (DNA): TGTGCCAGCAGCTTAGCCGAGGAGGGCAGGGGATATCATAATTCACCCCTCCACTTT. Translating it yields CASSLAEEGRGYHNSPLHF. The full variable domain, completed using reference TRBV7-9 and TRBJ1-6, is DTGVSQNPRHKITKRGQNVTFRCDPISEHNRLYWYRQTLGQGPEFLTYFQNEAQLEKSRLLSDRFSAERPKGSFSTLEIQRTEQGDSAMYLCASSLAEEGRGYHNSPLHFGNGTRLTVT.

The genes are TRBV7-9 and TRBJ1-6; 7 bases are shared with TRBD1. The CDR3 is made up of 15 amino acids. V lost 4 bases and J lost 7; bases outside the gene matches: 7. The germline V gene encodes CDR1 SEHNR and CDR2 FQNEAQ (reference sequence). The CDR3 region is CASSSPGTANSPLHF. CDR3 nucleotide sequence: TGTGCCAGCAGCTCTCCCGGGACAGCAAATTCACCCCTCCACTTT.

The chain couples TRBV20-1 to TRBJ2-7, with 10 bases identical to TRBD2. The CDR3 has 17 residues. V lost 4 bases, J lost 4 bases, and 16 bases stayed unmatched. From germline, CDR1 is DFQATT and CDR2 SNEGSKA (reference sequence). CDR3 bases: TGCAGTGCTATTCCCTTTTTGGGGCTAGCGGGAGTGTACGAGCAGTACTTC. Translating it yields CSAIPFLGLAGVYEQYF.

This chain links TRBV5-4 with TRBJ1-1; D gene uncertain. V was pared by 0 bases and J by 0 bases, with 9 bases between. Looked up from germline, CDR1 is SGHNT and CDR2 is YYREEE (reference sequence). This CDR3 spans 15 amino acids. The CDR3 reads CASSLEGRLNTEAFF. The DNA of the CDR3 is TGTGCCAGCAGCTTGGAAGGACGGCTGAACACTGAAGCTTTCTTT.

This chain joins TRBV20-1 and TRBJ1-5; maybe TRBD1 (5 bases). Trimming removed 5 bases at V and 2 bases at J, with 19 bases between. The CDR3 length is 16 residues. CDR1 is DFQATT and CDR2 is SNEGSKA in the germline V gene (reference sequence). The CDR3 DNA reads as TGCAGTGCTTTACCCGACAGTGGGAGAGGCAATCAGCCCCAGCATTTT. Protein sequence: CSALPDSGRGNQPQHF.

The V gene is TRBV27, the J gene TRBJ2-2, with D unresolved. The ends were cut back, 3 bases at V and 6 bases at J, with 2 bases in the middle. CDR1 and CDR2 from the germline V gene are MNHEY and SMNVEV (reference sequence). The CDR3 is made up of 11 amino acids. Written as DNA, the CDR3 is TGTGCCAGCAGTTTGGCCGGGGAGCTGTTTTTT. As protein: CASSLAGELFF.

This clonotype appeared a few times. The chain recombines TRBV7-9 with TRBJ1-6; 7 bases are shared with TRBD1. Germline CDR1 and CDR2: SEHNR and FQNEAQ (reference sequence). This CDR3 has 15 residues. Unmatched junction bases numbered 1, after V lost 0 bases and J lost 5 bases. CDR3 coding DNA: TGTGCCAGCAGCTTAGCGACAGGGAATAATTCACCCCTCCACTTT. This gives the protein CASSLATGNNSPLHF. Drawing the rest from reference TRBV7-9 and TRBJ1-6, the complete variable domain is DTGVSQNPRHKITKRGQNVTFRCDPISEHNRLYWYRQTLGQGPEFLTYFQNEAQLEKSRLLSDRFSAERPKGSFSTLEIQRTEQGDSAMYLCASSLATGNNSPLHFGNGTRLTVT.

This clonotype was seen a handful of times. The chain combines TRBV20-1 with TRBJ1-1; no firm D call. Trimming shortened V by 6 bases and J by 2 bases, and 13 bases separated the two germline ends. Per germline, CDR1 DFQATT and CDR2 SNEGSKA (reference sequence). The CDR3 sequence is 13 residues long. CDR3 residues: CSARTDGNTEAFF. As DNA, the CDR3 is TGCAGTGCCCGTACTGACGGAAACACTGAAGCTTTCTTT.

CDR3 region: CSAPNWRLAGFGGYTF. DNA for the CDR3: TGCAGTGCTCCCAATTGGAGGTTGGCAGGTTTCGGTGGCTACACCTTC. The chain couples TRBV20-1 to TRBJ1-2; D remains unclear. Germline V gene sequence: CDR1 DFQATT, CDR2 SNEGSKA (reference sequence). V was shortened by 5 bases and J by 7 bases, with 26 bases between the two germline ends. The CDR3 covers 16 residues.

This clonotype has a handful of counts. The chain combines TRBV7-8 with TRBJ2-5, with TRBD2 matching 12 bases. Germline loops: CDR1 SGHVS, CDR2 FQNEAQ. The CDR3 spans 18 residues. The V gene end was trimmed by 3 bases and the J gene end by 5 bases; junction bases not matched to a gene: 13. The CDR3 here is CASSFGPLAGGRGETQYF. The DNA of the CDR3 is TGTGCCAGCAGCTTCGGGCCTCTAGCGGGAGGGCGAGGGGAGACCCAGTACTTC.

This chain links TRBV20-1 with TRBJ1-5; D remains ambiguous. The length of the CDR3 is 14 residues. In germline, CDR1 is DFQATT, CDR2 SNEGSKA (reference sequence). V was shortened by 5 bases and J by 6 bases, with 17 bases between the two germline ends. The CDR3 protein is CSASRVKGGQPQHF. CDR3 nucleotides: TGCAGTGCTTCTAGGGTCAAAGGCGGTCAGCCCCAGCATTTT.

The genes are TRBV7-9 and TRBJ1-1; D ambiguous. Germline V CDR1 and CDR2: SEHNR, FQNEAQ (reference sequence). The CDR3 runs to 13 residues. V was trimmed by 4 bases and J by 4 bases, leaving 10 bases between them. CDR3 region: CASSSQRATEAFF. CDR3 nucleotides: TGTGCCAGCAGCTCTCAGAGGGCCACTGAAGCTTTCTTT.

This sequence joins TRBV6-1 and TRBJ2-3, with D uncertain. V was pared by 4 bases and J by 5 bases, with 10 bases between. Germline assignment: CDR1 MNHNS and CDR2 SASEGT. The CDR3 has 13 residues. The CDR3 is CASSAPTGDTQYF. Here the CDR3 DNA reads TGTGCCAGCAGTGCCCCCACTGGAGATACGCAGTATTTT.

V and J are TRBV20-1 and TRBJ2-1, with 10 bases aligning to TRBD2. The germline CDR1 and CDR2 sequences are DFQATT and SNEGSKA (reference sequence). After removal of 7 bases from V and 6 bases from J, the junction contained 12 bases not matched to a gene. This CDR3 spans 15 amino acids. The CDR3 reads CSGSLAGDIRNEQFF. The CDR3 coding sequence is TGCAGTGGTTCGCTAGCGGGAGATATACGCAATGAGCAGTTCTTC.

The chain joins TRBV6-2 or TRBV6-3 to TRBJ2-2; D possibly corresponds to TRBD2 (5 bases). Germline CDR1 is MNHEY and CDR2 is SVGEGT. This CDR3 contains 14 residues. The ends were cut back, 4 bases at V and 2 bases at J, with 8 bases in the middle. The CDR3: CASSLLVNTGELFF. In nucleotides, the CDR3 is TGTGCCAGCAGTTTACTAGTAAACACCGGGGAGCTGTTTTTT.

The chain is built from TRBV7-3 and TRBJ1-1, with D unclear. V lost 2 bases and J lost 3, with 7 bases in between. In germline, CDR1 is SGHTA, CDR2 FQGTGA. The CDR3 is made up of 13 amino acids. CDR3 in DNA: TGTGCCAGCAGCTTAGAGGCGGACACTGAAGCTTTCTTT. Translated, it gives CASSLEADTEAFF.

This clonotype was counted a single time. The chain joins TRBV7-2 to TRBJ1-2; a weak D match, TRBD1 (6 bases). CDR3 length: 14 amino acids. Trimming removed 2 bases from V and 1 base from J, with 8 bases in between. Germline V gives CDR1 SGHTA, CDR2 FQGNSA. The CDR3 protein is CASSLNRDNYGYTF. CDR3 sequence (DNA): TGTGCCAGCAGCTTAAACAGGGATAACTATGGCTACACCTTC.